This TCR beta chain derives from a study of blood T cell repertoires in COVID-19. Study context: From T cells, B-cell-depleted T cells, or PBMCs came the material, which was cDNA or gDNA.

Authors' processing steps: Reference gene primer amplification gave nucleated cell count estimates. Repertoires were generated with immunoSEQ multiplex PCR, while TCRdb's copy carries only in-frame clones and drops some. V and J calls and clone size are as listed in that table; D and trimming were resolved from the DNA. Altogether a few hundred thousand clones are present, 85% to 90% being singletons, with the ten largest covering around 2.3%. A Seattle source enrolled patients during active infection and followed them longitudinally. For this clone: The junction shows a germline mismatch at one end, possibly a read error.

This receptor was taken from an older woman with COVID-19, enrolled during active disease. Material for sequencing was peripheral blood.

CDR3 sequence: CASSPRTSNTGELFF. CDR3 sequence (DNA): TGTGCTAGCAGCCCGAGGACATCGAACACCGGGGAGCTGTTTTTT. The rearrangement uses TRBV7-7 and TRBJ2-2; a weak D match, TRBD1 (5 bases). CDR1 is SSHAT and CDR2 is FNYEAQ in the germline V gene (reference sequence). This CDR3 region has 15 residues.